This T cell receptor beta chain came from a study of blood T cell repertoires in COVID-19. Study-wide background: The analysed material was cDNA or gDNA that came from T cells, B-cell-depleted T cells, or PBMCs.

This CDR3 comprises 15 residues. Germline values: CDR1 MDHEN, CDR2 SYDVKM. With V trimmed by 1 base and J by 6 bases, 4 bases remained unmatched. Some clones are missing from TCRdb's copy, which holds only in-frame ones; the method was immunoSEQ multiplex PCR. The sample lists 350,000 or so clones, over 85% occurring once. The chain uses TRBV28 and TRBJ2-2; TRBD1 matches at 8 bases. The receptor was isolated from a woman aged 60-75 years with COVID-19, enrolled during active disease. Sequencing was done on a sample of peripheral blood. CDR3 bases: TGTGCCAGCAGTTTATCCAGGGGGCTCGCCGGGGAGCTGTTTTTT. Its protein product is CASSLSRGLAGELFF. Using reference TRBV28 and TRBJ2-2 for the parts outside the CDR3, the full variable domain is DVKVTQSSRYLVKRTGEKVFLECVQDMDHENMFWYRQDPGLGLRLIYFSYDVKMKEKGDIPEGYSVSREKKERFSLILESASTNQTSMYLCASSLSRGLAGELFFGEGSRLTVL.